The rows below give T cell receptor beta chains drawn from one sample of a study of T cell responses to AZD1222 COVID-19 vaccine. Here immunoSEQ multiplex PCR was the method, and the copy in TCRdb shows in-frame clones only, minus some. The sample records roughly 86,000 clones, 85% to 90% being singletons. This specimen consisted of peripheral blood, obtained on day 0 of AZD1222 vaccination. The receptors stem from an adult in good health. CDR3s include the opening cysteine and the closing phenylalanine or tryptophan. D genes are given only for firm matches. Clone size appears in some rows only: once, few, many, or a class for an expanded clone.

clone_size,v_call,d_call,j_call,cdr3_nt,cdr3_aa
NA,TRBV6-5,NA,TRBJ1-5,TGTGCCAGCGGTAGCAATCAGCCCCAGCATTTT,CASGSNQPQHF
once,TRBV27,NA,TRBJ2-3,TGTGCCAGCAGTTTATCGTACGCAGGTTCGCAGTATTTT,CASSLSYAGSQYF
NA,TRBV9,TRBD2,TRBJ2-3,TGTGCCAGCAGCCCTCTTATCGGGAGGGCCACAGATACGCAGTATTTT,CASSPLIGRATDTQYF
NA,TRBV28,TRBD1,TRBJ2-5,TGTGCCAGCAGCTCGAATAGACAGGGTCGGGAGACCCAGTACTTC,CASSSNRQGRETQYF
NA,TRBV7-9,NA,TRBJ1-1,TGTGCCAGCAGCTGGGGGACGGTCGTAGAAGCTTTCTTT,CASSWGTVVEAFF
NA,TRBV19,TRBD2,TRBJ2-7,TGTGCCAGTAGTGACCGGACTAGCGGTCGCTACGAGCAGTACTTC,CASSDRTSGRYEQYF
NA,TRBV12-5,NA,TRBJ2-2,TGTGCTAGTGGTTTGTTGCACGGGGAGCTGTTTTTT,CASGLLHGELFF
once,TRBV6-1,NA,TRBJ1-3,TGTGCCAGCAGGGAAGGGGACATTAGCTCTGGAAACACCATATATTTT,CASREGDISSGNTIYF
NA,TRBV10-2,NA,TRBJ2-7,TGCGCCACCAAAGGGGACATAAGCTCCTACGAGCAGTACTTC,CATKGDISSYEQYF
NA,TRBV7-6,TRBD2,TRBJ2-1,TGTGCCAGCAGTCGACTAGCGGGACTCTCCTACAATGAGCAGTTCTTC,CASSRLAGLSYNEQFF
NA,TRBV15,NA,TRBJ1-2,TGTGCCACCAGCAGAGGGGGGGTGGACACTTCTAACTATGGCTACACCTTC,CATSRGGVDTSNYGYTF
NA,TRBV7-2,TRBD1,TRBJ2-1,TGTGCCAGCAGCATACCAGGGACAGGGGGCTCGCAGTTCTTC,CASSIPGTGGSQFF
NA,TRBV4-3,NA,TRBJ1-2,TGCGCCAGCAGCCAAGATCGTAGACGGCGGGCTGGTGGCTACACCTTC,CASSQDRRRRAGGYTF
NA,TRBV10-3,NA,TRBJ1-2,TGTGCCATTCAGGCCTTACATAACTATGGCTACACCTTC,CAIQALHNYGYTF
NA,TRBV2,TRBD1,TRBJ1-3,TGTGCCAGCACAGGGGGCGTTTTAAGAAACACCATATATTTT,CASTGGVLRNTIYF
NA,TRBV24-1,TRBD2,TRBJ2-1,TGTGCCACCAGTGCACTAGCGGGAGGGCCGGGGCTTCGGGGTGAGCAGTTCTTC,CATSALAGGPGLRGEQFF
NA,TRBV2,NA,TRBJ2-2,TGTGCCAGCAGGGAATCTAGCGCGAACACCGGGGAGCTGTTTTTT,CASRESSANTGELFF
NA,TRBV6-1,NA,TRBJ1-1,TGTGCCAGCAGTGAAACCCTTGGCACTGAAGCTTTCTTT,CASSETLGTEAFF